The present entry profiles one TCR beta chain with its context. Its antigen is unidentified. Second-dose timings of about 4 or about 12 weeks were pooled. Data came from immunoSEQ multiplex PCR; TCRdb stores just in-frame clones and leaves some out. The table includes 120,000 to 150,000 clones, approximately 89% detected once. The sample originates from a study of T cell responses to AZD1222 COVID-19 vaccine. Study conclusions and caveats: Nearly half of spike-specific TCRs reportedly target variant regions that are unmutated in the B.1.351 and B.1.1.7 variants.

With 7 bases clipped from V and 6 bases from J, the junction kept 5 bases outside the gene matches. This CDR3 has 14 amino acids. Germline V gene data show CDR1 as MNHEY and CDR2 as SVGAGI. The chain links TRBV6-5 to TRBJ2-7, with 14 positions matching TRBD2. The source is an adult who received the AZD1222 COVID-19 vaccine. The specimen comprised peripheral blood, sampled 28 days after the second AZD1222 dose. The CDR3 DNA follows: TGTGCCAGCAAGGCGGGACTAGCGGGAGCCGAGCAGTACTTC. Protein: CASKAGLAGAEQYF.